This T cell receptor beta chain emerged from a study of blood T cell repertoires in COVID-19. Whole-study context: Material from acute and convalescent COVID-19 was sourced from the United States, Italy and Spain. Sources were T cells, B-cell-depleted T cells, or PBMCs; the material itself was cDNA or gDNA.

Trimming removed 4 bases at V and 2 bases at J, with 19 bases between. The CDR3 totals 16 residues. CDR1 and CDR2 (germline): SGHRS, YFSETQ. Original methodology: Researchers report that nucleated cell counts were estimated from reference gene primer amplification. The repertoire was sequenced with immunoSEQ multiplex PCR; TCRdb's copy has only in-frame clones and lacks some. V, J and clone size derive from that table, while D and trimming were established from the DNA sequence. The sample holds approximately 200,000 clones; 86% are singletons and the top ten take roughly 4.5%. This sequence was found in a woman aged 30 to 39 who had been exposed to COVID-19. Sequencing was performed on PBMCs or T cells enriched from blood (not recorded which). The chain has TRBV5-1 and TRBJ2-7; perhaps TRBD2 as D (6 bases). CDR3 loop: CASSPRPGTGAYEQYF. CDR3 DNA: TGCGCCAGCAGCCCCAGACCCGGGACGGGGGCCTACGAGCAGTACTTC.